The clone carrying this TCR beta chain was counted between two and nine times. TCRdb redid the calling of the 5' RACE reads with MiXCR, one entry per CDR3 protein. Of approximately 330,000 distinct CDR3 sequences in the sample, around 13% were seen once. The data originate from a study of T cells after yellow fever vaccination. At the level of the study: Libraries from low-cell-number fractions were prepared with the SMART-Seq v4 Ultra Low Input RNA kit.

The CDR3 is made up of 15 amino acids. The V segment lost 4 bases and the J segment 6 bases; nucleotides outside the gene matches: 9. Germline V gene sequence: CDR1 SEHNR, CDR2 FQNEAQ (reference sequence). This clonotype originated in a man aged 18-30 years who received the YFV17D yellow fever vaccine. The material was CD4+ T cells sorted from PBMCs, obtained 15 days after the yellow fever booster vaccination. The rearrangement uses TRBV7-9 and TRBJ1-1; 9 positions match TRBD1. CDR3 residues: CASSSTGQGSSEAFF. Written as DNA, the CDR3 is TGTGCCAGCAGCTCAACGGGACAGGGTAGTTCTGAAGCTTTCTTT.